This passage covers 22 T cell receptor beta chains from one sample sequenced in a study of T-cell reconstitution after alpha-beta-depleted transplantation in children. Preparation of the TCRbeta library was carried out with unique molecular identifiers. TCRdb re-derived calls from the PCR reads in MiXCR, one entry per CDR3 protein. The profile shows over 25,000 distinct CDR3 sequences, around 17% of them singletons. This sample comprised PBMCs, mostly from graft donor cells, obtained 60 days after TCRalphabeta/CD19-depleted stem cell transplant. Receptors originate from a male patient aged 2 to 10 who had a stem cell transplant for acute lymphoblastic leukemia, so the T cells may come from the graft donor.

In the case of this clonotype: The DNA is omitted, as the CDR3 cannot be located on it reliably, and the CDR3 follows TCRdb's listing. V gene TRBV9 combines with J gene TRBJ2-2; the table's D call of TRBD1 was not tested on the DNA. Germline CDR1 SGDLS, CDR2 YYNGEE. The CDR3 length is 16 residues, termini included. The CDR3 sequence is CASSVTGDPTGELFFF.

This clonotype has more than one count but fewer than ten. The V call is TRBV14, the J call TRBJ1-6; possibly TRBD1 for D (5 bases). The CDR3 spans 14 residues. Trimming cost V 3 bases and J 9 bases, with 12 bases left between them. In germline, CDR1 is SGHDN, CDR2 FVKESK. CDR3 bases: TGTGCCAGCAGCCACGGGGGGGTTGGTTCACCCCTCCACTTT. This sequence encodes CASSHGGVGSPLHF. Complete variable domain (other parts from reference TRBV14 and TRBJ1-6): EAGVTQFPSHSVIEKGQTVTLRCDPISGHDNLYWYRRVMGKEIKFLLHFVKESKQDESGMPNNRFLAERTGGTYSTLKVQPAELEDSGVYFCASSHGGVGSPLHFGNGTRLTVT.

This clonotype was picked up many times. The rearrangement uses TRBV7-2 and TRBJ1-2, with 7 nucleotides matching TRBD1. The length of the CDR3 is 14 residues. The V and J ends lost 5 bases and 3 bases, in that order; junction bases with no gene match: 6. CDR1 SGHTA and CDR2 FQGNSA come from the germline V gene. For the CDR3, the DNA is TGTGCCAGCAGCCCCCAGGGGGGGGACTATGGCTACACCTTC. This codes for CASSPQGGDYGYTF.

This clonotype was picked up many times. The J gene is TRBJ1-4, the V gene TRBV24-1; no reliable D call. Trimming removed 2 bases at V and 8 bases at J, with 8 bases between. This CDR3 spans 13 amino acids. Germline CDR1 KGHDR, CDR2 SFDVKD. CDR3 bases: TGTGCCACCAGTGATTCCTCGGCAGAAAAACTGTTTTTT. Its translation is CATSDSSAEKLFF.

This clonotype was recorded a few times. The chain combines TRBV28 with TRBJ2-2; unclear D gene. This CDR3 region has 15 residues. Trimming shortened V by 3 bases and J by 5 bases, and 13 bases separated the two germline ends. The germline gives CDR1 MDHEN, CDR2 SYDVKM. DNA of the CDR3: TGTGCCAGCAGTTTTCTGGGGTTGAGGACCGGGGAGCTGTTTTTT. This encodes CASSFLGLRTGELFF.

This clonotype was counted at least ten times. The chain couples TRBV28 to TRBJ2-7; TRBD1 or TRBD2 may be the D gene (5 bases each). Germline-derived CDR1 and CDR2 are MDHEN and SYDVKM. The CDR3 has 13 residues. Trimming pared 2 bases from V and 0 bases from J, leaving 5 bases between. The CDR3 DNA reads TGTGCCAGCAGTTTAGGGACCTCCTACGAGCAGTACTTC. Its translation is CASSLGTSYEQYF.

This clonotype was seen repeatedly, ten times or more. For the CDR3, the DNA is TGTGCCAGCAGTTACTCGAGCGCTAGCGGGGAGGGTGAGCAGTTCTTC. It translates to CASSYSSASGEGEQFF. This chain joins TRBV6-5 and TRBJ2-1, with 9 bases aligning to TRBD2. The CDR3 is 16 amino acids. Germline CDR1 reads MNHEY; CDR2 reads SVGAGI. With V trimmed by 0 bases and J by 9 bases, 9 bases remained unmatched.

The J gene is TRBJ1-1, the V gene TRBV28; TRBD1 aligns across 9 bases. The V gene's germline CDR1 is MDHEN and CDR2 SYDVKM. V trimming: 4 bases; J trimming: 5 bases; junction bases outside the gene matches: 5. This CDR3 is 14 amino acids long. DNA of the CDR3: TGTGCCAGCAGTTCCGGGACAGGGAAAACTGAAGCTTTCTTT. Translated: CASSSGTGKTEAFF.

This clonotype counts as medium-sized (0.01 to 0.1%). CDR3 nucleotides: TGTGCCTGGCGTACTGGAGTCAATGAGCAGTTCTTC. It translates to CAWRTGVNEQFF. The chain links TRBV30 to TRBJ2-1; D call uncertain. Germline loops: CDR1 GTSNPN, CDR2 SVGIG (reference sequence). Trimming cost V 5 bases and J 6 bases, with 11 bases left between them. This CDR3 region has 12 residues. The whole variable domain, filled in from reference TRBV30 and TRBJ2-1, reads SQTIHQWPATLVQPVGSPLSLECTVEGTSNPNLYWYRQAAGRGLQLLFYSVGIGQISSEVPQNLSASRPQDRQFILSSKKLLLSDSGFYLCAWRTGVNEQFFGPGTRLTVL.

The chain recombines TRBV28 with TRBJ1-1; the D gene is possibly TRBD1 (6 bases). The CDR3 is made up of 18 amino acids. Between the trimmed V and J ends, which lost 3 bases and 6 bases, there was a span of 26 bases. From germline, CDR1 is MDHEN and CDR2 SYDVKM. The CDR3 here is CASSFSQFARVGGPEAFF. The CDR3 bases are TGTGCCAGCAGTTTTTCCCAGTTCGCCAGGGTAGGGGGGCCTGAAGCTTTCTTT.

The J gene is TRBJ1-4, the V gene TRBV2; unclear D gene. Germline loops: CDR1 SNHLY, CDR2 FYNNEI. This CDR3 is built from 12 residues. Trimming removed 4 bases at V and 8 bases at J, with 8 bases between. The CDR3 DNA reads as TGTGCCAGCAGTGGTACGGCCGAAAAACTGTTTTTT. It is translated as CASSGTAEKLFF.

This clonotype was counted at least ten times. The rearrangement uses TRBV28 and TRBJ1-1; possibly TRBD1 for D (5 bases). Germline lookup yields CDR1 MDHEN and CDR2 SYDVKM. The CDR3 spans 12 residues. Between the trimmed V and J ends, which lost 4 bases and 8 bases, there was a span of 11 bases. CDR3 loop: CASSYEGFEAFF. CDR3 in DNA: TGTGCCAGCAGTTATGAGGGGTTCGAAGCTTTCTTT.

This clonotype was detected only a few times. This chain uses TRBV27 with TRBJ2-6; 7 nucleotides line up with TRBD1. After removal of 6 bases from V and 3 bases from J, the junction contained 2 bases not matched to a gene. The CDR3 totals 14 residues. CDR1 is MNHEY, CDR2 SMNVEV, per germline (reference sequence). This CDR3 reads CASSRDSGANVLTF. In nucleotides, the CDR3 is TGTGCCAGCAGCAGGGACAGTGGGGCCAACGTCCTGACTTTC.

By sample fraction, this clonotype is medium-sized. The CDR3 DNA reads TGTGCCAGCAGTTACGGGCGGGCTAGCGGGGAAAATGAGCAGTTCTTC. It codes for CASSYGRASGENEQFF. The chain uses TRBV6-5 and TRBJ2-1, with 9 positions matching TRBD2. Per the germline V gene, CDR1 is MNHEY and CDR2 is SVGAGI. The V gene end was trimmed by 2 bases and the J gene end by 7 bases; junction bases not matched to a gene: 9. CDR3 length equals 16 residues.

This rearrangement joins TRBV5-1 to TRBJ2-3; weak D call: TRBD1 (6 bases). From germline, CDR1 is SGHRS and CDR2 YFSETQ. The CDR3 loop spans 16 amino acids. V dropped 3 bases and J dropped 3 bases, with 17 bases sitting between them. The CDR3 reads CASSSTLPGQTDTQYF. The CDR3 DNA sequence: TGCGCCAGCAGCTCCACCCTCCCAGGACAGACAGATACGCAGTATTTT.

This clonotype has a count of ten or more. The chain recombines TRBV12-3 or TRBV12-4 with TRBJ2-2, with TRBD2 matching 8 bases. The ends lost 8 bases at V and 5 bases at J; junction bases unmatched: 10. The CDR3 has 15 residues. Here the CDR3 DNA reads TGTGCCAGCCTAGGTGTTAGCGGGGTGACCGGGGAGCTGTTTTTT. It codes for CASLGVSGVTGELFF.

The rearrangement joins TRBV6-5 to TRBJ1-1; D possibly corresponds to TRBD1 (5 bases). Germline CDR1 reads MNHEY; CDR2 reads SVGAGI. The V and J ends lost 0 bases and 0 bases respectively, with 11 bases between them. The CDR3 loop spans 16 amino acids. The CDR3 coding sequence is TGTGCCAGCAGTTACTCTTCTGGGGCCTTGAACACTGAAGCTTTCTTT. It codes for CASSYSSGALNTEAFF.

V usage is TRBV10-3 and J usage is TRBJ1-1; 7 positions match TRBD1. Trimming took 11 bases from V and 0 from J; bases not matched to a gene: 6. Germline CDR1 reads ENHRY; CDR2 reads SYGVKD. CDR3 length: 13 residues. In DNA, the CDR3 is TGTGCCGCAGGGACAGACATGAACACTGAAGCTTTCTTT. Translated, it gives CAAGTDMNTEAFF.

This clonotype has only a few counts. Here the CDR3 DNA reads TGTGCCAGCACCACCCCGGCGGGGGGGCAGGGCGGGGAGCTGTTTTTT. It codes for CASTTPAGGQGGELFF. This sequence joins TRBV6-1 and TRBJ2-2; 9 nucleotides match TRBD2. The V gene end was trimmed by 7 bases and the J gene end by 7 bases; junction bases not matched to a gene: 13. The germline CDR1 and CDR2 sequences are MNHNS and SASEGT. The CDR3 runs to 16 residues.

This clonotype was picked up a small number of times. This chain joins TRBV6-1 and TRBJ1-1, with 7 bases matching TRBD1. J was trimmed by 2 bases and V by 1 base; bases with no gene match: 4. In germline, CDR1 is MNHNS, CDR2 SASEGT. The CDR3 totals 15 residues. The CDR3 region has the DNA TGTGCCAGCAGTGAAGAGGGACAGCCTAACACTGAAGCTTTCTTT. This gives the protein CASSEEGQPNTEAFF.

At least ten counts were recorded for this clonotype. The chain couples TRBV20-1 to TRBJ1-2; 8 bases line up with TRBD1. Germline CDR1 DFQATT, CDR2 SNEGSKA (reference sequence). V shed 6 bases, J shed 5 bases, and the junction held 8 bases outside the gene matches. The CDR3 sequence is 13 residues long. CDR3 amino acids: CSAVTRTGYGYTF. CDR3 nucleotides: TGCAGTGCCGTGACCCGGACAGGGTATGGCTACACCTTC.

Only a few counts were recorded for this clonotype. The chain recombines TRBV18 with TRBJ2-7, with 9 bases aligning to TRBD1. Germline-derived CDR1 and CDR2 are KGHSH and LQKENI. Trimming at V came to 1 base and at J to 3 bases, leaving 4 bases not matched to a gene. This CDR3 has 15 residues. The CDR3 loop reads CASSPLRQGGYEQYF. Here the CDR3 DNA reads TGTGCCAGCTCACCACTAAGACAGGGGGGCTACGAGCAGTACTTC.